This is a list of T cell receptor beta chains from one sample in a study of T cell changes during pregnancy in multiple sclerosis. This table comes from immunoSEQ multiplex PCR, and its TCRdb copy is limited to in-frame clones, with some not included. The sample records tens of thousands of clones, 70% to 90% being singletons. The sequenced sample was peripheral blood, obtained in the first trimester of pregnancy. Every receptor here comes from a female donor with multiple sclerosis, enrolled in a pregnancy study. Both conserved end residues are part of each CDR3. The order of the fields is J gene, clone size, D gene, V gene, CDR3 DNA, CDR3 protein. The D gene is left open where the match is weak. Part of the rows lack a size; the others show once, few, many or a class for expanded clones.

TRBJ2-2 | . | . | TRBV7-6 | TGTGCCAGCAGCGTATCGACTAATAGGGGGACCGGGGAGCTGTTTTTT | CASSVSTNRGTGELFF
TRBJ1-1 | . | TRBD1 | TRBV5-6 | TGTGCCAGCAGCTTGGATTATGGGACAGGTCACACTGAAGCTTTCTTT | CASSLDYGTGHTEAFF
TRBJ2-7 | once | TRBD2 | TRBV4-1 | TGCGCCAGCAGCCAAGTGGGGGGCGGGAGGCATGAGCAGTACTTC | CASSQVGGGRHEQYF
TRBJ2-5 | . | TRBD2 | TRBV2 | TGTGCCAGCAGGGGTCCTAGCGGGAGGGAGATGGAGACCCAGTACTTC | CASRGPSGREMETQYF
TRBJ2-7 | . | TRBD1 | TRBV6-5 | TGTGCCAGCCGCGGACAGGGCTACGAGCAGTACTTC | CASRGQGYEQYF
TRBJ1-5 | . | TRBD1 | TRBV19 | TGTGCCAGTAGTATAGACCCGGCAGGGGGACAGCCCCAGCATTTT | CASSIDPAGGQPQHF
TRBJ2-7 | . | TRBD1 | TRBV5-1 | TGCGCCAGCAGCTCAACAGGGGGGGAGCAGTACTTC | CASSSTGGEQYF
TRBJ2-1 | once | TRBD1 | TRBV30 | TGTGCCTGGAGCCCGGACAGGGGAAATGAGCAGTTCTTC | CAWSPDRGNEQFF
TRBJ1-2 | . | TRBD1 | TRBV28 | TGTGCCAGCAGACTACAGGGGAATAACTATGGCTACACCTTC | CASRLQGNNYGYTF
TRBJ2-7 | . | TRBD2 | TRBV5-4 | TGTGCCAGCAGCTTGGAGCTAGCGGGAGACGAGCAGTACTTC | CASSLELAGDEQYF
TRBJ2-5 | . | . | TRBV7-9 | TGTGCCAGCAGCGCCCGACTAGTCCAAGAGACCCAGTACTTC | CASSARLVQETQYF